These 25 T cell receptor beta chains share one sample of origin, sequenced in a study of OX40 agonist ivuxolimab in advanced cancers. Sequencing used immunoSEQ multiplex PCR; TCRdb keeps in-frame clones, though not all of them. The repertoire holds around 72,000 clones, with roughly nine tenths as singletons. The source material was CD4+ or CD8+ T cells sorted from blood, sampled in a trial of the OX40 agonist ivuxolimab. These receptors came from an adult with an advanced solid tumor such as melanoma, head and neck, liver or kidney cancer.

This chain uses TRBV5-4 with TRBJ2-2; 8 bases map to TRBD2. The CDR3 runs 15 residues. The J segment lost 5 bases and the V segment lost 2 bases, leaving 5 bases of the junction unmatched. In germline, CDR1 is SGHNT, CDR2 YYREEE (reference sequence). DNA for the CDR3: TGTGCCAGCAGCTTCGGACGGGAGGGTACCGGGGAGCTGTTTTTT. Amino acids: CASSFGREGTGELFF.

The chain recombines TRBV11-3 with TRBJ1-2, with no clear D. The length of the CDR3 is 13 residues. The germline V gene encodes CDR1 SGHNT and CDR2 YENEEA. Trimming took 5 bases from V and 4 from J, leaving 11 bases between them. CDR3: CASSRGLGYGYTF. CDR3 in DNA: TGTGCCAGCAGCAGAGGACTGGGCTATGGCTACACCTTC.

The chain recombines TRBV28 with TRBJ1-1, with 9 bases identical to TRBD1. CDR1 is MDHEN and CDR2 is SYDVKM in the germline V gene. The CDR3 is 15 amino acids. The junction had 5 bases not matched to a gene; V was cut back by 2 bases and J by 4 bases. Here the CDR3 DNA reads TGTGCCAGCAGTTTAGGGGGACAGGGAGGCACTGAAGCTTTCTTT. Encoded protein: CASSLGGQGGTEAFF.

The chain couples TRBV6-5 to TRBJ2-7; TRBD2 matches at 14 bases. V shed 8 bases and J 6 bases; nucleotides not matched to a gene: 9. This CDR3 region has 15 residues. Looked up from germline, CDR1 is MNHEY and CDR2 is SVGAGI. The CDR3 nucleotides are TGTGCCAGCGGACTAGCGGGAGGCACAGCGGGCGAGCAGTACTTC. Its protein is CASGLAGGTAGEQYF.

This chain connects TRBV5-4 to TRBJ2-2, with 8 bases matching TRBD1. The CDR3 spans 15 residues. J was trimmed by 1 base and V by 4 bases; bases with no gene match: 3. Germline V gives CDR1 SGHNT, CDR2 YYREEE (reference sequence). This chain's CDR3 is CASSTGTGNTGELFF. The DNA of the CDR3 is TGTGCCAGCAGCACCGGGACAGGGAACACCGGGGAGCTGTTTTTT. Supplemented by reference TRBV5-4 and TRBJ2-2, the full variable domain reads ETGVTQSPTHLIKTRGQQVTLRCSSQSGHNTVSWYQQALGQGPQFIFQYYREEENGRGNFPPRFSGLQFPNYSSELNVNALELDDSALYLCASSTGTGNTGELFFGEGSRLTVL.

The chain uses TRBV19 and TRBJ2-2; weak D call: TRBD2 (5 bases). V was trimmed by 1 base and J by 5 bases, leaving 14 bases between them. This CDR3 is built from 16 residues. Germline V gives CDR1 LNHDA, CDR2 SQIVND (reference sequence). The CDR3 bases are TGTGCCAGTAGTATAGGTACTGTAGGCGGGACCGGGGAGCTGTTTTTT. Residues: CASSIGTVGGTGELFF.

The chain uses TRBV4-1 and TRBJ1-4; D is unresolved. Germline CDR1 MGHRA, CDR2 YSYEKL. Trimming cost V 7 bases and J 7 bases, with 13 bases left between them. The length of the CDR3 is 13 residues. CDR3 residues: CASTSSRREKLFF. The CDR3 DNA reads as TGCGCCAGCACCTCAAGTAGGCGTGAAAAACTGTTTTTT.

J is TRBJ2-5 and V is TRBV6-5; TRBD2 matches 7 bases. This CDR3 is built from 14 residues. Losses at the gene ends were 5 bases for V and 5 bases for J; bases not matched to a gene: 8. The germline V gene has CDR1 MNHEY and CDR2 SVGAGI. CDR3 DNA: TGTGCCAGCAGTAGGTGGACTAGAGCGGAGACCCAGTACTTC. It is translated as CASSRWTRAETQYF.

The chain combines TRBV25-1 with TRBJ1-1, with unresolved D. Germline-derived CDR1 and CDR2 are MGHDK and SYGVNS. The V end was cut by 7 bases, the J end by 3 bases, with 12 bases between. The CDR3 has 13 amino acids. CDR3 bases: TGTGCCAGCAACCTTATGGGGTACACTGAAGCTTTCTTT. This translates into CASNLMGYTEAFF.

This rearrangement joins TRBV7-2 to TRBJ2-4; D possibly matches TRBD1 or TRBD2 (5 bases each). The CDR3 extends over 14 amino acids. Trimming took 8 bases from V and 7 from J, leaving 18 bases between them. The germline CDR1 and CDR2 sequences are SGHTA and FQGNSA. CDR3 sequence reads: CASGVGDPGNIQYF. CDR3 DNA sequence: TGTGCCAGCGGGGTTGGGGACCCCGGCAACATTCAGTACTTC. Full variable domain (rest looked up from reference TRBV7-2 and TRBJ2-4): GAGVSQSPSNKVTEKGKDVELRCDPISGHTALYWYRQSLGQGLEFLIYFQGNSAPDKSGLPSDRFSAERTGGSVSTLTIQRTQQEDSAVYLCASGVGDPGNIQYFGAGTRLSVL.

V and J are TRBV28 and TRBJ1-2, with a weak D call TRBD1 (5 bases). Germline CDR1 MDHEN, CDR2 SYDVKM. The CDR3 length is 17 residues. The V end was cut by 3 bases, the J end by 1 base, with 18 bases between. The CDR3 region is CASSLGLGVARNYGYTF. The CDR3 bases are TGTGCCAGCAGTTTGGGTCTAGGGGTAGCTCGTAACTATGGCTACACCTTC.

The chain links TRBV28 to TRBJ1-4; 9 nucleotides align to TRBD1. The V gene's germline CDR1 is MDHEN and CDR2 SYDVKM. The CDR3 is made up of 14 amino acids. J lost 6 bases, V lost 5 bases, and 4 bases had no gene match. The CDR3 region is CASSPGTGHEKLFF. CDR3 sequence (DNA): TGTGCCAGCAGTCCCGGGACAGGGCATGAAAAACTGTTTTTT.

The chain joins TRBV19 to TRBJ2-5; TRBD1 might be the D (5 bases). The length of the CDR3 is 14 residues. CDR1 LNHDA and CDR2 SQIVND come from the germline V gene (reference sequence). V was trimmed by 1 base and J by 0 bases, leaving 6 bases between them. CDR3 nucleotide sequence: TGTGCCAGTAGTATAGGACAGAACCAAGAGACCCAGTACTTC. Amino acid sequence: CASSIGQNQETQYF.

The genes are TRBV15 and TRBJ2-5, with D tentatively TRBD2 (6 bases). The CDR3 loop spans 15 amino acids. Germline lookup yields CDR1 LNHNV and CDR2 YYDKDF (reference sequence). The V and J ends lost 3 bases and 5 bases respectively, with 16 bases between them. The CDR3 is CATSRSSGVEETQYF. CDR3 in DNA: TGTGCCACCAGCAGGTCCTCGGGGGTCGAGGAGACCCAGTACTTC.

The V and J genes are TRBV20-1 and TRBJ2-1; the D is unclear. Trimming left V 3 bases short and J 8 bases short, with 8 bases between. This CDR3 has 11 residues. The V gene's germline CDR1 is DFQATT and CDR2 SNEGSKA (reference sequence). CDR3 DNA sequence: TGCAGTGCTAGCCGGGTGTATGAGCAGTTCTTC. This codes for CSASRVYEQFF.

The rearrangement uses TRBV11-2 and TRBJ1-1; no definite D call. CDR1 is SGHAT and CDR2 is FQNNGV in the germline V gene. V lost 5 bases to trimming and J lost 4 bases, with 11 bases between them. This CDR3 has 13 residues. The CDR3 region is CASSLSEGTEAFF. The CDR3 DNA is TGTGCCAGCAGCCTATCGGAGGGCACTGAAGCTTTCTTT.

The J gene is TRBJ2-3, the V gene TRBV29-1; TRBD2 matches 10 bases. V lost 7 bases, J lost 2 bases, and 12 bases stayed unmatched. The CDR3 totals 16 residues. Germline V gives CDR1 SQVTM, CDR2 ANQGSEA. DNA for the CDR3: TGCAGCGCCTGGGGAGCGGGGGGGGTAAACACAGATACGCAGTATTTT. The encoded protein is CSAWGAGGVNTDTQYF.

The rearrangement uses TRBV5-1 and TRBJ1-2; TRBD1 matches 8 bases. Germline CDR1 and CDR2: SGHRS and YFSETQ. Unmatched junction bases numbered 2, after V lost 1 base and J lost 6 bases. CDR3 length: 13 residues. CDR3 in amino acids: CASSLSTGDGYTF. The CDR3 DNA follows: TGCGCCAGCAGCTTGTCGACAGGGGATGGCTACACCTTC.

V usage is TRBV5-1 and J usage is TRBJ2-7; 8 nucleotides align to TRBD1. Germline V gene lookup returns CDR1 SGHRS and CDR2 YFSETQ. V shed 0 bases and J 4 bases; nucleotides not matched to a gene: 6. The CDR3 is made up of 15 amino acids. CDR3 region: CASSLAWQGAYEQYF. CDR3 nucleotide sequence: TGCGCCAGCAGCTTGGCCTGGCAGGGGGCGTACGAGCAGTACTTC.

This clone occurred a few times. The CDR3 loop reads CASSPGTRWNTEAFF. CDR3 DNA sequence: TGTGCCAGTAGTCCCGGGACACGCTGGAACACTGAAGCTTTCTTT. The rearrangement links TRBV19 to TRBJ1-1; D possibly corresponds to TRBD1 (6 bases). This CDR3 region has 15 residues. The V end lost 5 bases, the J end lost 1 base, and 14 bases lay between the germline ends. Germline-derived CDR1 and CDR2 are LNHDA and SQIVND (reference sequence).

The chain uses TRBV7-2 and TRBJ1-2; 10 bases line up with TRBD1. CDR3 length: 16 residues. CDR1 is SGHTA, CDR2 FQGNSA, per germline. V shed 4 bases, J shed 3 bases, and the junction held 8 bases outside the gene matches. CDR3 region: CASSWTGGFYDYGYTF. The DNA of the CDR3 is TGTGCCAGCAGCTGGACAGGGGGGTTTTATGACTATGGCTACACCTTC.

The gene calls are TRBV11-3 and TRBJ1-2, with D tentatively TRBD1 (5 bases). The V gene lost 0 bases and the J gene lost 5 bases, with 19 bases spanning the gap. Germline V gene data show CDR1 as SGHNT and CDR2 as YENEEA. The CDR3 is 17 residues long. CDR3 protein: CASSLDPDRGTQYGYTF. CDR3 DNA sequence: TGTGCCAGCAGCTTAGATCCTGACCGAGGGACCCAGTATGGCTACACCTTC.

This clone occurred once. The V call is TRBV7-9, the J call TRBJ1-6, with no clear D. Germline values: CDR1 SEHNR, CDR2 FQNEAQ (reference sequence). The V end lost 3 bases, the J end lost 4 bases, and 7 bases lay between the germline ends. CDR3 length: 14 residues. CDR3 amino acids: CASSFANYNSPLHF. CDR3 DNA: TGTGCCAGCAGCTTCGCCAATTATAATTCACCCCTCCACTTT.

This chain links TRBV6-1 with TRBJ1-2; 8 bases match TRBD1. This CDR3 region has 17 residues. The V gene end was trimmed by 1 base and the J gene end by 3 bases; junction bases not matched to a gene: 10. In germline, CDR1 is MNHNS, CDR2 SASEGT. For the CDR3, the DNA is TGTGCCAGCAGTGAAGTTGGAACAGGGGGATTTCACTATGGCTACACCTTC. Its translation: CASSEVGTGGFHYGYTF.

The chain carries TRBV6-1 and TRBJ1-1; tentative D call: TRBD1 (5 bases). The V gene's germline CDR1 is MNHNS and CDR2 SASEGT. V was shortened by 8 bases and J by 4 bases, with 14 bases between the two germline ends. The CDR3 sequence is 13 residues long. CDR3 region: CASGLGGATEAFF. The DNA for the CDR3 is TGTGCCAGCGGTTTGGGAGGGGCCACTGAAGCTTTCTTT.